What follows are 17 T cell receptor beta chains derived from one specimen sequenced in a study of cytomegalovirus exposure and HLA in healthy donors. PCR primers comprised 60 Vbeta and 13 Jbeta primers. Repertoires were generated with immunoSEQ multiplex PCR, while TCRdb's copy carries only in-frame clones and drops some. The sample contains almost 200,000 clones, around 80% of which appear only once. The sequenced sample consisted of PBMCs. These receptors originate from a woman aged 25-40 years in good health and CMV-seropositive.

The V gene is TRBV5-1, the J gene TRBJ1-5, with TRBD1 matching over 7 bases. With V trimmed by 4 bases and J by 5 bases, 6 bases remained unmatched. The CDR3 runs to 14 residues. The germline gives CDR1 SGHRS, CDR2 YFSETQ. CDR3 amino acids: CASSPNTGDQPQHF. CDR3 coding DNA: TGCGCCAGCAGCCCCAATACAGGGGATCAGCCCCAGCATTTT.

J is TRBJ1-3 and V is TRBV9; D unclear. CDR1 is SGDLS and CDR2 is YYNGEE in the germline V gene. V was cut by 0 bases and J by 4 bases, with 14 bases left in between. The CDR3 contains 16 residues. The DNA of the CDR3 is TGTGCCAGCAGCGTAGTGTCAGATTCATCCGGAAACACCATATATTTT. Translated, it gives CASSVVSDSSGNTIYF. Full variable domain (rest looked up from reference TRBV9 and TRBJ1-3): DSGVTQTPKHLITATGQRVTLRCSPRSGDLSVYWYQQSLDQGLQFLIQYYNGEERAKGNILERFSAQQFPDLHSELNLSSLELGDSALYFCASSVVSDSSGNTIYFGEGSWLTVV.

The chain employs TRBV10-3 and TRBJ2-7; weak D call: TRBD2 (6 bases). Germline CDR1 and CDR2: ENHRY and SYGVKD. Trimming left V 10 bases short and J 0 bases short, with 19 bases between. This CDR3 contains 15 residues. The CDR3 loop is CATRRGLLSSYEQYF. Here the CDR3 DNA reads TGTGCCACCCGCCGGGGACTTCTGAGCTCCTACGAGCAGTACTTC.

This clone was observed once. The V and J genes are TRBV12-5 and TRBJ1-4; D may be TRBD1 (5 bases). This CDR3 region has 15 residues. Trimming pared 1 base from V and 8 bases from J, leaving 14 bases between. The germline gives CDR1 LGHNT, CDR2 FRNRAP. This CDR3 is CASGLGGTLGEKLFF. The DNA for the CDR3 is TGTGCTAGTGGTTTGGGGGGGACTTTGGGAGAAAAACTGTTTTTT.

This clone was counted once. The V call is TRBV19, the J call TRBJ1-6; unclear D gene. The CDR3 has 17 residues. V lost 5 bases and J lost 3, with 17 bases in between. The germline CDR1 and CDR2 sequences are LNHDA and SQIVND (reference sequence). Written as DNA, the CDR3 is TGTGCCAGTAGTCTCTCGGCGGGCCGCCACTATAATTCACCCCTCCACTTT. Amino acids: CASSLSAGRHYNSPLHF.

This clone was counted only a few times. This chain joins TRBV30 and TRBJ2-3, with D maybe TRBD1 (6 bases). This CDR3 contains 14 residues. Per germline, CDR1 GTSNPN and CDR2 SVGIG (reference sequence). Deletions cut 4 bases from V and 2 bases from J, with 13 bases between. CDR3 in DNA: TGTGCCTGGAATCCGGGACAACCCACAGATACGCAGTATTTT. This sequence encodes CAWNPGQPTDTQYF. Based on the CDR3 plus reference TRBV30 and TRBJ2-3, the full variable domain is SQTIHQWPATLVQPVGSPLSLECTVEGTSNPNLYWYRQAAGRGLQLLFYSVGIGQISSEVPQNLSASRPQDRQFILSSKKLLLSDSGFYLCAWNPGQPTDTQYFGPGTRLTVL.

The chain combines TRBV7-9 with TRBJ2-2; 9 bases are a match to TRBD2. CDR3 length: 15 amino acids. Looked up from germline, CDR1 is SEHNR and CDR2 is FQNEAQ (reference sequence). V was pared by 7 bases and J by 0 bases, with 3 bases of the junction left unmatched. CDR3 nucleotide sequence: TGTGCCAGCAACAGCGGGGGGCCGAACACCGGGGAGCTGTTTTTT. Encoded protein: CASNSGGPNTGELFF.

This clone was seen a single time. The chain has TRBV5-6 and TRBJ2-1; D is uncertain. CDR1 is SGHDT, CDR2 YYEEEE, per germline. V was cut by 1 base and J by 3 bases, with 8 bases left in between. This CDR3 is 14 amino acids long. The CDR3 bases are TGTGCCAGCAGCTTGAAGGAGAACTACAATGAGCAGTTCTTC. Translating gives CASSLKENYNEQFF.

This clone has a handful of counts. The V and J genes are TRBV9 and TRBJ2-3, with 8 bases matching TRBD2. The V and J ends lost 0 bases and 3 bases, in that order; junction bases with no gene match: 3. This CDR3 contains 15 residues. The germline V gene has CDR1 SGDLS and CDR2 YYNGEE. CDR3 residues: CASSVAAGATDTQYF. The CDR3 nucleotides read TGTGCCAGCAGCGTAGCAGCGGGGGCGACAGATACGCAGTATTTT. The whole variable domain, remainder taken from reference TRBV9 and TRBJ2-3, is DSGVTQTPKHLITATGQRVTLRCSPRSGDLSVYWYQQSLDQGLQFLIQYYNGEERAKGNILERFSAQQFPDLHSELNLSSLELGDSALYFCASSVAAGATDTQYFGPGTRLTVL.

This chain uses TRBV5-6 with TRBJ2-5, with 7 bases fitting TRBD1. This CDR3 spans 13 amino acids. Germline-derived CDR1 and CDR2 are SGHDT and YYEEEE. After removal of 2 bases from V and 5 bases from J, the junction contained 3 bases not matched to a gene. The CDR3 sequence is CASSFDREETQYF. The CDR3 DNA is TGTGCCAGCAGCTTCGACAGGGAGGAGACCCAGTACTTC.

This chain joins TRBV5-1 and TRBJ1-2; D might be TRBD1 (5 bases). V dropped 2 bases and J dropped 2 bases, with 10 bases sitting between them. CDR1 is SGHRS and CDR2 is YFSETQ in the germline V gene. The length of the CDR3 is 14 residues. The CDR3 DNA follows: TGCGCCAGCAGCTTAAGGGGAACGAACTATGGCTACACCTTC. It translates to CASSLRGTNYGYTF.

The chain uses TRBV27 and TRBJ2-1; 12 bases align to TRBD2. Per the germline V gene, CDR1 is MNHEY and CDR2 is SMNVEV (reference sequence). Trimming took 2 bases from V and 5 from J; bases not matched to a gene: 4. The CDR3 is made up of 16 amino acids. The CDR3 protein is CASSLVGLAGNNEQFF. Here the CDR3 DNA reads TGTGCCAGCAGTTTAGTTGGACTAGCGGGAAACAATGAGCAGTTCTTC.

The chain joins TRBV11-2 to TRBJ2-3; 12 bases fit TRBD2. V was pared by 0 bases and J by 10 bases, with 8 bases of the junction left unmatched. Germline V CDR1 and CDR2: SGHAT, FQNNGV. The CDR3 has 16 residues. The CDR3 loop is CASSLDLAGGPGSQYF. Here the CDR3 DNA reads TGTGCCAGCAGCTTAGATCTAGCGGGGGGGCCGGGTTCGCAGTATTTT.

The chain employs TRBV11-2 and TRBJ1-2; 11 bases align to TRBD1. This CDR3 has 14 amino acids. V trimming: 5 bases; J trimming: 8 bases; junction bases outside the gene matches: 7. Germline CDR1 reads SGHAT; CDR2 reads FQNNGV. CDR3 residues: CASSGQGAIGGYTF. The DNA of the CDR3 is TGTGCCAGCAGCGGACAGGGGGCGATCGGAGGCTACACCTTC.

CDR3 nucleotide sequence: TGTGCCAGCTCACCACCCGCCCGGGGAGAAGCTTTCTTT. Its protein product is CASSPPARGEAFF. The V call is TRBV18, the J call TRBJ1-1, with D unresolved. The CDR3 runs 13 residues. The germline V and J ends were trimmed by 0 bases and 8 bases, with 10 bases remaining between them. Per germline, CDR1 KGHSH and CDR2 LQKENI.

The genes are TRBV28 and TRBJ2-1, with 8 bases matching TRBD2. With V trimmed by 6 bases and J by 2 bases, 6 bases remained unmatched. Germline V gene data show CDR1 as MDHEN and CDR2 as SYDVKM. The CDR3 contains 15 residues. The DNA for the CDR3 is TGTGCCAGCAGCCTAAGCGGGGGCCCCTACAATGAGCAGTTCTTC. It translates to CASSLSGGPYNEQFF.

The CDR3 sequence is CSVEVRLAGPDTQYF. The CDR3 DNA reads as TGCAGCGTTGAAGTTCGACTAGCGGGACCCGATACGCAGTATTTT. The chain couples TRBV29-1 to TRBJ2-3; 11 bases match TRBD2. The CDR3 is 15 residues long. CDR1 is SQVTM and CDR2 is ANQGSEA in the germline V gene. Trimming at V came to 1 base and at J to 6 bases, leaving 6 bases not matched to a gene.